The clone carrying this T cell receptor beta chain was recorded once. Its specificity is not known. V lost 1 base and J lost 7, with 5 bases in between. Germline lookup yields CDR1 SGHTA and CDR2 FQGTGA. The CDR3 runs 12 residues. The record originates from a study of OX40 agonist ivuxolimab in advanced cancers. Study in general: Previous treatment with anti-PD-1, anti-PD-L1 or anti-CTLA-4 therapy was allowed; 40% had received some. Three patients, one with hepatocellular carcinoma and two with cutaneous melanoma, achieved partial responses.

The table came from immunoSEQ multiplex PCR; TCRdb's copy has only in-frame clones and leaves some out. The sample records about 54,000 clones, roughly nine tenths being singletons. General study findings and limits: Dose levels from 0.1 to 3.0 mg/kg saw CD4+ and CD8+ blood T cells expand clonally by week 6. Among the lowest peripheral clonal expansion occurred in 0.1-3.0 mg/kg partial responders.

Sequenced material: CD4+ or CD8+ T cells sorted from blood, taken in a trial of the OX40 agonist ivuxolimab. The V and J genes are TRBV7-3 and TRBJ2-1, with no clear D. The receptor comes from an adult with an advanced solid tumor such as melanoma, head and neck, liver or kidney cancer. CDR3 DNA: TGTGCCAGCAGCTTAAGCCGTAATGAGCAGTTCTTC. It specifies CASSLSRNEQFF.